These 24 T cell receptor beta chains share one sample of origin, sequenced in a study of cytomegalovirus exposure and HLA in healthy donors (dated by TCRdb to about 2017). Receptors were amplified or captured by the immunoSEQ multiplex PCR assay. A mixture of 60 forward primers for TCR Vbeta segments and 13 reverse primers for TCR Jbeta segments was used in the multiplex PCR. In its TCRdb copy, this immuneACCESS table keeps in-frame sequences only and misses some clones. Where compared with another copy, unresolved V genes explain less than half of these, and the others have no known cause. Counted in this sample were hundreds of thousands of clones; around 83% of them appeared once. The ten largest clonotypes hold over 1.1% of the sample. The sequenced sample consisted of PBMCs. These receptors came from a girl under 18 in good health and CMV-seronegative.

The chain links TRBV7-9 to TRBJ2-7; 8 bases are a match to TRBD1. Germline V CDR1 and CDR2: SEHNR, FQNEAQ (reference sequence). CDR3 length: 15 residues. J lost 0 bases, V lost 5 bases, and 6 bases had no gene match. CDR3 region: CASSRTGTSSYEQYF. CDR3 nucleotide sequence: TGTGCCAGCAGCCGGACAGGGACCTCCTCCTACGAGCAGTACTTC.

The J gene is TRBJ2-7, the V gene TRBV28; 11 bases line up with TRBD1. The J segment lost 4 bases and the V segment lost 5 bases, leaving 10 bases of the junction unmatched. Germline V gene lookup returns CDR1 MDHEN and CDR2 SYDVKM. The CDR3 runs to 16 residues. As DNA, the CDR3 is TGTGCCAGCAGTCCGCCCCCGGACAGGGGGCTTTACGAGCAGTACTTC. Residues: CASSPPPDRGLYEQYF.

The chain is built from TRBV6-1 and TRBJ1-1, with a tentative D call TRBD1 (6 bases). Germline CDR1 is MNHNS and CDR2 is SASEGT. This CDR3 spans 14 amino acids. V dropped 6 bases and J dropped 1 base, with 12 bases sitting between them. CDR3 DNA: TGTGCCAGCAGGGGTAACAGGGAGAACACTGAAGCTTTCTTT. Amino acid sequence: CASRGNRENTEAFF.

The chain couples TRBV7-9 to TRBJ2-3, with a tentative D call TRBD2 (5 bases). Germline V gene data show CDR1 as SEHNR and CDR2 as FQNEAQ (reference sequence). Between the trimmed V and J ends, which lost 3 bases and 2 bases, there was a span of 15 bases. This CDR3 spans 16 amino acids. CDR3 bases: TGTGCCAGCAGCTTGAGTAGCGCCAAACTCACAGATACGCAGTATTTT. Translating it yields CASSLSSAKLTDTQYF.

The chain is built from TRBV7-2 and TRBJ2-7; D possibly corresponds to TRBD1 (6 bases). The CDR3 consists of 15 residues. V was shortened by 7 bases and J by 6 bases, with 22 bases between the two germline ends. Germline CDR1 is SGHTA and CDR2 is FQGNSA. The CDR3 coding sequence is TGTGCCAGCACCGCCAACAGGGCTCCCTCTGGCGAGCAGTACTTC. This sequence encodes CASTANRAPSGEQYF.

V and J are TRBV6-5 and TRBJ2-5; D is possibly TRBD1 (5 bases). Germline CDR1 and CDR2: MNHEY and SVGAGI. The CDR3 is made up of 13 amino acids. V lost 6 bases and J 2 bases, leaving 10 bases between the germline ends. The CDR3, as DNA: TGTGCCAGCAGAAGGCAGGGACAAGAGACCCAGTACTTC. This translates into CASRRQGQETQYF.

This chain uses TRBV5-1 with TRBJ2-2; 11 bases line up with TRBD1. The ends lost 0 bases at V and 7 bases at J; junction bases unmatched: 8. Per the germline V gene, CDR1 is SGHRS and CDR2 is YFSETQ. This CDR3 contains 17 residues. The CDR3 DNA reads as TGCGCCAGCAGCTTGGCCGGACAGGGGGCCGTTAACGGGGAGCTGTTTTTT. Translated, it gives CASSLAGQGAVNGELFF.

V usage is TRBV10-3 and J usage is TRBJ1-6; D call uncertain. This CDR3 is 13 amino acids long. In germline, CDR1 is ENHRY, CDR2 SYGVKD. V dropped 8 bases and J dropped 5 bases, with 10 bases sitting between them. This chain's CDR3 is CAIGSLDNSPLHF. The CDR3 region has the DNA TGTGCCATCGGCAGTCTAGATAATTCACCCCTCCACTTT.

CDR3 coding DNA: TGCGCCAGCAGCATCGGACAGATAGAGACCCAGTACTTC. This gives the protein CASSIGQIETQYF. V is TRBV5-1 and J is TRBJ2-5; D perhaps matches TRBD1 (6 bases). Between the trimmed V and J ends, which lost 4 bases and 4 bases, there was a span of 11 bases. CDR3 length: 13 residues. Germline V lookup: CDR1 SGHRS, CDR2 YFSETQ.

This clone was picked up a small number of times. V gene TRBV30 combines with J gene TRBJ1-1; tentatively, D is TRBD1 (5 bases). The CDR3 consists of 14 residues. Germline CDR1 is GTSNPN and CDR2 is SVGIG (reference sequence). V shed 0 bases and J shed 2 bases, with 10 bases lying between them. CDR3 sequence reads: CAWSVGGSNTEAFF. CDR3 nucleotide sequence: TGTGCCTGGAGTGTCGGGGGATCAAACACTGAAGCTTTCTTT.

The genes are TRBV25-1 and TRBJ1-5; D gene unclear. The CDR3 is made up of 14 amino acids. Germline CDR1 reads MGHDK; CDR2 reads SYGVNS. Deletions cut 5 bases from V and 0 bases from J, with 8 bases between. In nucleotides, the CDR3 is TGTGCCAGCAGTCACGGGAATAGCAATCAGCCCCAGCATTTT. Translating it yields CASSHGNSNQPQHF.

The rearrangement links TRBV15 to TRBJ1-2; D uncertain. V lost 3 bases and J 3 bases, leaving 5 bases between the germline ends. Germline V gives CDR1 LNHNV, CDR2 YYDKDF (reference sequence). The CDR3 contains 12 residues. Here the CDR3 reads CATSRTDYGYTF. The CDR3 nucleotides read TGTGCCACCAGCAGGACTGACTATGGCTACACCTTC.

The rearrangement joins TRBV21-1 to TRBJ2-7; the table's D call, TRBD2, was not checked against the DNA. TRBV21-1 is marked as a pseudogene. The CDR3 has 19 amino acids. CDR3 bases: TGTGCCAGCAGCATGCTGGGACTAGCGGGAGGACAACGGGGCTACGAGCAGTACTTC. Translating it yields CASSMLGLAGGQRGYEQYF.

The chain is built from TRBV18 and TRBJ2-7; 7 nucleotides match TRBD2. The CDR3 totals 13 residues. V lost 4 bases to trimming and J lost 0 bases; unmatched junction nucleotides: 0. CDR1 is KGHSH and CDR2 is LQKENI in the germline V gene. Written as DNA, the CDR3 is TGTGCCAGCTCACAGCGGGACTCCTACGAGCAGTACTTC. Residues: CASSQRDSYEQYF.

The CDR3 sequence is CASSSQPQTGQPQHF. The CDR3 nucleotides read TGTGCCAGCAGTTCCCAACCCCAGACAGGGCAGCCCCAGCATTTT. The chain recombines TRBV6-6 with TRBJ1-5; 7 bases agree with TRBD1. The CDR3 covers 15 residues. V shed 4 bases, J shed 7 bases, and the junction held 10 bases outside the gene matches. Germline V gives CDR1 MNHNY, CDR2 SVGAGI (reference sequence).

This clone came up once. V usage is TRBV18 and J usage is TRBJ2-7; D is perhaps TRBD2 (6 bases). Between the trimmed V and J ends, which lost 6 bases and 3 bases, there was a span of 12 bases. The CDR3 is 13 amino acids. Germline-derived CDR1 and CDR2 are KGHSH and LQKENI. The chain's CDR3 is CASSDAGIYEQYF. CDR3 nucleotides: TGTGCCAGCTCCGATGCGGGAATCTACGAGCAGTACTTC.

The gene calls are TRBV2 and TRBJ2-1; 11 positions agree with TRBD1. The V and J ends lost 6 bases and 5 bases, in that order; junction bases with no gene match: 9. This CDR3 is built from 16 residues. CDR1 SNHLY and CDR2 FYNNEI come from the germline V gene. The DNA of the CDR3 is TGTGCCAGCAGCGATCAGGACAGGGGGCCTAACAATGAGCAGTTCTTC. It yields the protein CASSDQDRGPNNEQFF.

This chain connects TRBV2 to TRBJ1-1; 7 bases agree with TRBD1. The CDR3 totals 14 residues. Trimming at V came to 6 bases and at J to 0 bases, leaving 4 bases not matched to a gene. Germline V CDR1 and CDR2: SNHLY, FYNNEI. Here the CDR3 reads CASRFTGVNTEAFF. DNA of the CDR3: TGTGCCAGCAGGTTTACAGGGGTGAACACTGAAGCTTTCTTT.

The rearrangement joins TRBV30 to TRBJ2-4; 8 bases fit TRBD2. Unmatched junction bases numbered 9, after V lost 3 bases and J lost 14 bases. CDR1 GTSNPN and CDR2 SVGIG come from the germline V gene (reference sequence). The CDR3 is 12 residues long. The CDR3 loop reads CAWRVSGAREYF. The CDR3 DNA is TGTGCCTGGAGGGTTAGCGGGGCGAGGGAGTACTTC.

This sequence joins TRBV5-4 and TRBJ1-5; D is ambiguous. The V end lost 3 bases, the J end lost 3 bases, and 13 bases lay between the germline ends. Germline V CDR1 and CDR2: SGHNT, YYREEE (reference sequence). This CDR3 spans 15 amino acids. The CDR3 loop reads CASSSLPGFNQPQHF. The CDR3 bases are TGTGCCAGCAGCTCTCTTCCGGGATTCAATCAGCCCCAGCATTTT.

The CDR3 here is CASGGGQGLADTQYF. The CDR3 DNA sequence: TGTGCCAGCGGGGGCGGACAGGGGCTAGCAGATACGCAGTATTTT. The rearrangement links TRBV11-2 to TRBJ2-3; TRBD1 matches at 9 bases. Per the germline V gene, CDR1 is SGHAT and CDR2 is FQNNGV. Trimming took 8 bases from V and 4 from J; bases not matched to a gene: 10. The CDR3 is 15 residues long.

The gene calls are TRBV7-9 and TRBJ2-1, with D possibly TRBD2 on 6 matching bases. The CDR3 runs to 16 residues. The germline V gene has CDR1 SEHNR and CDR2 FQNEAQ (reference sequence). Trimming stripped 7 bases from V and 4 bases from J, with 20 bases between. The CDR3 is CASIGNGGLAYNEQFF. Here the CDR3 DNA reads TGTGCCAGCATTGGAAATGGGGGACTTGCATACAATGAGCAGTTCTTC.

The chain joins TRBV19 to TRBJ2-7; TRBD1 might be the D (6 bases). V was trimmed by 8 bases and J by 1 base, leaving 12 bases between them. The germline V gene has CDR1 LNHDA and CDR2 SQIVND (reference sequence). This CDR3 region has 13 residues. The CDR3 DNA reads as TGTGCCAGTTCAACTCAGGGGTCCTACGAGCAGTACTTC. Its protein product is CASSTQGSYEQYF.

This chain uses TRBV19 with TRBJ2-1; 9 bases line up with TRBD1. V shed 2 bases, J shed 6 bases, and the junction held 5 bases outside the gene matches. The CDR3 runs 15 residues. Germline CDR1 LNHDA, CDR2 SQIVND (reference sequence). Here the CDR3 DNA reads TGTGCCAGTAGTATATTAGGGACAGGGTTCAATGAGCAGTTCTTC. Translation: CASSILGTGFNEQFF.